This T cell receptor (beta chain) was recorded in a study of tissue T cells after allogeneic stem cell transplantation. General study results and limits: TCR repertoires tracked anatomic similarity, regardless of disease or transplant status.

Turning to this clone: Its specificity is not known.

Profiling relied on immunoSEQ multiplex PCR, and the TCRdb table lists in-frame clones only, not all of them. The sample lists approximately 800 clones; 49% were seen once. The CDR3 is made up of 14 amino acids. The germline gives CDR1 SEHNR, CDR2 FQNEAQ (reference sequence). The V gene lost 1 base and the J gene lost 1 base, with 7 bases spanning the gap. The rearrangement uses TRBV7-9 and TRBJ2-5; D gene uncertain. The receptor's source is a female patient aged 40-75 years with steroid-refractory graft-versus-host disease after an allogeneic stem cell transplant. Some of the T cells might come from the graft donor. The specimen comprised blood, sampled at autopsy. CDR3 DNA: TGTGCCAGCAGCTTAGGACAATTCCAAGAGACCCAGTACTTC. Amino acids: CASSLGQFQETQYF.